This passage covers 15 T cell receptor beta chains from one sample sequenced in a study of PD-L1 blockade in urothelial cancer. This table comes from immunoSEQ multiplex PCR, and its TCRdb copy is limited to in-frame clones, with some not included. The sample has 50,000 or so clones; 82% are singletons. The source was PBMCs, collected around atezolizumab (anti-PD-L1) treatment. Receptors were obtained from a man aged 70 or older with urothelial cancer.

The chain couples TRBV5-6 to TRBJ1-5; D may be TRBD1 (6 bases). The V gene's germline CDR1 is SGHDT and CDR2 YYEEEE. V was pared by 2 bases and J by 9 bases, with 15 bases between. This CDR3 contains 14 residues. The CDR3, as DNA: TGTGCCAGCAGCTTTACGAGGGGGAAAGGGCCCCAGCATTTT. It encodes CASSFTRGKGPQHF.

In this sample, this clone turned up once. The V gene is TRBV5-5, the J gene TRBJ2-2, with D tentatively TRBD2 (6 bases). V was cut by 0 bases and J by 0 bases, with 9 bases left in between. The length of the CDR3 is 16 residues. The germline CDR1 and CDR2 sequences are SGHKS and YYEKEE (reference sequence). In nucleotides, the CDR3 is TGTGCCAGCAGCTTGGGGAGGGGAACGAACACCGGGGAGCTGTTTTTT. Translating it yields CASSLGRGTNTGELFF.

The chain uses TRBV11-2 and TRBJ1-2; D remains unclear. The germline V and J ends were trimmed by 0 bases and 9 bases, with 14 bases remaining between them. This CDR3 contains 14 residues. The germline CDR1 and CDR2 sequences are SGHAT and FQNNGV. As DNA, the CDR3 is TGTGCCAGCAGCTTAGATGGGCCGGCTTTGAGCTACACCTTC. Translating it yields CASSLDGPALSYTF.

The CDR3 DNA reads TGTGCCAGCAGCCCCGGGACTTTCTCCTACGAGCAGTACTTC. Its translation: CASSPGTFSYEQYF. V is TRBV7-2 and J is TRBJ2-7; perhaps TRBD2 as D (6 bases). In germline, CDR1 is SGHTA, CDR2 FQGNSA. The CDR3 totals 14 residues. V was shortened by 5 bases and J by 0 bases, with 11 bases between the two germline ends.

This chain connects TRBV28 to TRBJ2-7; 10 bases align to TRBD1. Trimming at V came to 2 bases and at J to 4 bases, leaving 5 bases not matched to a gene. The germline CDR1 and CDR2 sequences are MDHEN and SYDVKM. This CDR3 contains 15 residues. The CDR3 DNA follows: TGTGCCAGCAGTTTAGTGGGGGACAGGGGATACGAGCAGTACTTC. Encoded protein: CASSLVGDRGYEQYF.

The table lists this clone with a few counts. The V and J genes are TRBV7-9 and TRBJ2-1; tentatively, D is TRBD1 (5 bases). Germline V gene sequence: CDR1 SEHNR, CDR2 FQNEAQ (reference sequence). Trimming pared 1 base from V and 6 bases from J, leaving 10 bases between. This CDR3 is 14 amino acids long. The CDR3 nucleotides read TGTGCCAGCAGCTTAGGAGGCAGGGCCAATGAGCAGTTCTTC. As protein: CASSLGGRANEQFF.

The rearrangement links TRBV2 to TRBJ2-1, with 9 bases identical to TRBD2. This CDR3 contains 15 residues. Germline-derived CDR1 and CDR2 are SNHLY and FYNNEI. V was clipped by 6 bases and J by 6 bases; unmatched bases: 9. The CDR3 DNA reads TGTGCCAGCAGCCGAGGGACTAGCTTCCTCAATGAGCAGTTCTTC. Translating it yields CASSRGTSFLNEQFF.

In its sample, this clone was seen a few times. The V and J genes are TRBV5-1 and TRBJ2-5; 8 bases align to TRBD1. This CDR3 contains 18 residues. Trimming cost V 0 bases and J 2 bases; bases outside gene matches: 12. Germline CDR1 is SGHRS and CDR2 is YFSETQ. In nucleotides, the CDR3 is TGCGCCAGCAGCTTGGCTCCCCTCGGACAGGGCGCACAAGAGACCCAGTACTTC. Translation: CASSLAPLGQGAQETQYF. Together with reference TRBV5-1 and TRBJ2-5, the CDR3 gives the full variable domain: KAGVTQTPRYLIKTRGQQVTLSCSPISGHRSVSWYQQTPGQGLQFLFEYFSETQRNKGNFPGRFSGRQFSNSRSEMNVSTLELGDSALYLCASSLAPLGQGAQETQYFGPGTRLLVL.

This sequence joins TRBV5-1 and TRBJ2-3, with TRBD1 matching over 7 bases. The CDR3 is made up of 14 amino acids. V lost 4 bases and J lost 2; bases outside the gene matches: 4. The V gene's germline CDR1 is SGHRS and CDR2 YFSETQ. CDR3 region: CASSKGQNTDTQYF. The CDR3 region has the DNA TGCGCCAGCAGCAAGGGACAGAACACAGATACGCAGTATTTT.

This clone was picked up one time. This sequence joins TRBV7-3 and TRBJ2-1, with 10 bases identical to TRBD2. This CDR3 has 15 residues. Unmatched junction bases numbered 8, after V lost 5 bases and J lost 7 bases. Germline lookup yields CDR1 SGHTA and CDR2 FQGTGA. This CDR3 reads CASSKSGRALNEQFF. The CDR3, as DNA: TGTGCCAGCAGCAAAAGCGGGAGGGCCCTAAATGAGCAGTTCTTC.

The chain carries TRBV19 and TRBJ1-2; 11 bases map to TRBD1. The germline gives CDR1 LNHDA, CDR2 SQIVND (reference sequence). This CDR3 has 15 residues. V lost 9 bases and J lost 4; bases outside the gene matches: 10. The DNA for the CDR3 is TGTGCCAGCAGGTTTGGACAGGGGGCCACCTATGGCTACACCTTC. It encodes CASRFGQGATYGYTF. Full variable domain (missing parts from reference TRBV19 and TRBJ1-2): DGGITQSPKYLFRKEGQNVTLSCEQNLNHDAMYWYRQDPGQGLRLIYYSQIVNDFQKGDIAEGYSVSREKKESFPLTVTSAQKNPTAFYLCASRFGQGATYGYTFGSGTRLTVV.

CDR3 bases: TGCGCCAGCAGCTTGGCTACGAACACTGAAGCTTTCTTT. It encodes CASSLATNTEAFF. The chain joins TRBV5-1 to TRBJ1-1; the D is unclear. CDR1 SGHRS and CDR2 YFSETQ come from the germline V gene. The CDR3 is made up of 13 amino acids. V lost 0 bases, J lost 1 base, and 4 bases lay in between.

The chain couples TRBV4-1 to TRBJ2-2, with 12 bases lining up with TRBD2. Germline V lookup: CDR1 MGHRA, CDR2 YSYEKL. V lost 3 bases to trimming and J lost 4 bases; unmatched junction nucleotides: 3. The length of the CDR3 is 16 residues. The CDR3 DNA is TGCGCCAGCAGCCAGACTAGCGGGAGTGTCACCGGGGAGCTGTTTTTT. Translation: CASSQTSGSVTGELFF.

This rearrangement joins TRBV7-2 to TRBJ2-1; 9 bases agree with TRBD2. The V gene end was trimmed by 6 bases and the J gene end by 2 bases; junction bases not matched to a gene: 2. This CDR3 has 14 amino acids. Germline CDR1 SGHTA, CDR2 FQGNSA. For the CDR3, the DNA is TGTGCCAGCAGTCTAGCGGGGACCTACAATGAGCAGTTCTTC. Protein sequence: CASSLAGTYNEQFF.

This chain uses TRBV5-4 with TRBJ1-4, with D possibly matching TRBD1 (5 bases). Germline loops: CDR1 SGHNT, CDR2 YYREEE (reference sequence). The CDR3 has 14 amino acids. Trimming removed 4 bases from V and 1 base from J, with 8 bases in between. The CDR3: CASSRQGTNEKLFF. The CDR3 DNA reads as TGTGCCAGCAGCCGTCAGGGAACTAATGAAAAACTGTTTTTT.